One sample yielded the 22 T cell receptor beta chains listed below, sequenced in a study of human T cells and chemical hapten exposure. TCRdb called the RACE reads again in MiXCR, with one record for every CDR3 protein. The sample has roughly 380,000 distinct CDR3 sequences; more than 4.5% are singletons. Time point of the sample: pre-sensitization, week 0. As for treatment: therapeutic diphenylcyclopropenone sensitization with weekly scalp DPC. The source was whole blood, collected in connection with sensitization to the hapten diphenylcyclopropenone (DPC). These TCRs come from a woman between 45 and 60 years old with alopecia areata. Some clones in this sample may be carry-over from other donors' samples.

In its sample, this clonotype was seen a few times. The V and J genes are TRBV15 and TRBJ2-1; possible D gene TRBD1, 5 bases. Per germline, CDR1 LNHNV and CDR2 YYDKDF (reference sequence). This CDR3 is built from 13 residues. Deletions cut 0 bases from V and 5 bases from J, with 5 bases between. CDR3 region: CATSREGHNEQFF. Written as DNA, the CDR3 is TGTGCCACCAGCAGAGAGGGGCACAATGAGCAGTTCTTC.

At least ten counts were recorded for this clonotype. The chain uses TRBV20-1 and TRBJ2-3; D unclear. This CDR3 spans 13 amino acids. V was clipped by 0 bases and J by 6 bases, with 10 bases between them. Germline V gives CDR1 DFQATT, CDR2 SNEGSKA (reference sequence). In DNA, the CDR3 is TGCAGTGCTAGAGATCCCGGCGGTGATACGCAGTATTTT. Amino acid sequence: CSARDPGGDTQYF.

This clonotype has at least ten counts. The V gene is TRBV9, the J gene TRBJ2-7; D not certain. CDR3 length equals 12 residues. V lost 7 bases and J lost 5, with 13 bases in between. Germline CDR1 is SGDLS and CDR2 is YYNGEE. The CDR3 spells CASGTGNDEQYF. Written as DNA, the CDR3 is TGTGCCAGCGGAACGGGTAACGACGAGCAGTACTTC.

This clonotype showed up many times. The chain carries TRBV12-3 or TRBV12-4 and TRBJ2-1; possibly TRBD1 or TRBD2 for D (6 bases each). The V end lost 6 bases, the J end lost 2 bases, and 14 bases lay between the germline ends. The CDR3 loop spans 15 amino acids. The CDR3 DNA is TGTGCCAGCAGATCCCCCGGGGGCGCCTACAATGAGCAGTTCTTC. Protein sequence: CASRSPGGAYNEQFF.

This clonotype was observed a handful of times. This sequence joins TRBV27 and TRBJ1-1, with 9 bases lining up with TRBD1. Germline assignment: CDR1 MNHEY and CDR2 SMNVEV (reference sequence). The V gene end was trimmed by 10 bases and the J gene end by 5 bases; junction bases not matched to a gene: 14. The CDR3 totals 15 residues. The CDR3 DNA reads as TGTGCCACTCAGCAGTCCACAGGGGGCTTGACTGAAGCTTTCTTT. Its protein product is CATQQSTGGLTEAFF.

This clonotype was recorded many times. The chain recombines TRBV2 with TRBJ2-3; no clear D. There are 17 residues in the CDR3. The V gene lost 3 bases and the J gene lost 0 bases, with 16 bases spanning the gap. Germline CDR1 reads SNHLY; CDR2 reads FYNNEI. In nucleotides, the CDR3 is TGTGCCAGCAGTGACTCGCGGCTATCCACTAGCACAGATACGCAGTATTTT. Its translation is CASSDSRLSTSTDTQYF.

Comment on this clonotype: A much larger clone differs by one base, so this may be a read error. The chain has TRBV27 and TRBJ2-1; no firm D call. This CDR3 region has 13 residues. Germline V CDR1 and CDR2: MNHEY, SMNVEV (reference sequence). CDR3 nucleotides: TGTGACAGCAGTTTAACCGTTAACAATGAGCAGTTCTTC. Protein: CDSSLTVNNEQFF.

The sample holds a few counts of this clonotype. The V and J genes are TRBV6-5 and TRBJ2-1; 14 bases are a match to TRBD2. Germline assignment: CDR1 MNHEY and CDR2 SVGAGI. The length of the CDR3 is 14 residues. The junction had 3 bases not matched to a gene; V was cut back by 7 bases and J by 7 bases. The CDR3 region has the DNA TGTGCCAGCACCGGACTAGCGGGAGGAAATGAGCAGTTCTTC. This translates into CASTGLAGGNEQFF.

The chain uses TRBV3-1 and TRBJ2-7, with 9 bases matching TRBD2. CDR3 length: 14 amino acids. Germline lookup yields CDR1 LGHDT and CDR2 YNNKEL (reference sequence). With V trimmed by 4 bases and J by 5 bases, 6 bases remained unmatched. CDR3 residues: CASSRTSARHEQYF. The CDR3, as DNA: TGTGCCAGCAGCCGGACTAGCGCGAGACACGAGCAGTACTTC.

Many counts were recorded for this clonotype. V and J are TRBV28 and TRBJ2-3, with 7 positions matching TRBD1. CDR3 length: 11 amino acids. J gave up 11 bases and V 5 bases, and 4 bases lay outside the gene matches. Germline assignment: CDR1 MDHEN and CDR2 SYDVKM. The CDR3 reads CASSETGRQYF. The CDR3 DNA reads as TGTGCCAGCAGTGAGACAGGGAGGCAGTATTTT.

This clonotype has at least ten counts. V gene TRBV28 combines with J gene TRBJ2-7; 12 bases align to TRBD2. CDR3 length: 17 amino acids. In germline, CDR1 is MDHEN, CDR2 SYDVKM. Germline trimming cut 6 bases from V and 0 bases from J; bases unmatched to any gene: 9. For the CDR3, the DNA is TGTGCCAGCAGCCAACTAGCGGGAGGAACCCGCTCCTACGAGCAGTACTTC. Encoded protein: CASSQLAGGTRSYEQYF.

This clonotype was detected a few times. The chain has TRBV4-3 and TRBJ2-3; either TRBD1 or TRBD2 may fit D (5 bases each). The ends were cut back, 0 bases at V and 1 base at J, with 11 bases in the middle. CDR3 length equals 16 residues. The V gene's germline CDR1 is LGHNA and CDR2 YSLEER. The CDR3 coding sequence is TGCGCCAGCAGCCAAGATTGGGACCTTGGCACAGATACGCAGTATTTT. It translates to CASSQDWDLGTDTQYF.

In this sample, this clonotype turned up a few times. This chain joins TRBV18 and TRBJ2-1; D is perhaps TRBD1 or TRBD2 (6 bases each). Trimming stripped 3 bases from V and 7 bases from J, with 16 bases between. The CDR3 runs to 15 residues. Germline V gene sequence: CDR1 KGHSH, CDR2 LQKENI. CDR3 nucleotides: TGTGCCAGCTCACCGAGGGGGGCGAATAGGAATGAGCAGTTCTTC. Translated: CASSPRGANRNEQFF.

This clonotype was seen ten or more times. The chain recombines TRBV6-5 with TRBJ2-3; 7 nucleotides align to TRBD2. V gave up 4 bases and J gave up 4 bases; unmatched junction bases: 14. CDR3 length: 17 residues. Per the germline V gene, CDR1 is MNHEY and CDR2 is SVGAGI. In DNA, the CDR3 is TGTGCCAGCAGTTGGGGGGGGATGGGGAGTGGATCAGATACGCAGTATTTT. Translated, it gives CASSWGGMGSGSDTQYF.

A few counts support this clonotype. This sequence joins TRBV6-5 and TRBJ1-5; D unresolved. CDR1 is MNHEY and CDR2 is SVGAGI in the germline V gene. The ends were cut back, 6 bases at V and 5 bases at J, with 5 bases in the middle. The CDR3 is 11 residues long. In DNA form, the CDR3 reads TGTGCCAGCAGGCGAGATCAGCCCCAGCATTTT. It yields the protein CASRRDQPQHF.

This clonotype was seen ten or more times. V and J are TRBV7-9 and TRBJ2-6; weak D call: TRBD1 (6 bases). This CDR3 region has 16 residues. Germline V CDR1 and CDR2: SEHNR, FQNEAQ (reference sequence). Trimming left V 5 bases short and J 2 bases short, with 13 bases between. CDR3 DNA: TGTGCCAGCAGCCGAACCTCAGGGGCTGGGGCCAACGTCCTGACTTTC. Protein sequence: CASSRTSGAGANVLTF.

This clonotype has more than one count but fewer than ten. The chain employs TRBV28 and TRBJ2-5; 8 bases match TRBD1. This CDR3 spans 16 amino acids. V was clipped by 5 bases and J by 5 bases; unmatched bases: 13. The germline CDR1 and CDR2 sequences are MDHEN and SYDVKM. CDR3 DNA sequence: TGTGCCAGCAGTCCCTGGACAGGGTCCCCGAGTGAGACCCAGTACTTC. Protein product: CASSPWTGSPSETQYF.

This clonotype was picked up many times. This chain joins TRBV29-1 and TRBJ1-5; D gene unclear. V lost 4 bases, J lost 0 bases, and 7 bases lay in between. This CDR3 contains 13 residues. Germline V gene lookup returns CDR1 SQVTM and CDR2 ANQGSEA. The CDR3 nucleotides read TGCAGCGTTGGAGGCGATAGCAATCAGCCCCAGCATTTT. Translation: CSVGGDSNQPQHF. The complete variable domain, with remaining parts taken from reference TRBV29-1 and TRBJ1-5, reads SAVISQKPSRDICQRGTSLTIQCQVDSQVTMMFWYRQQPGQSLTLIATANQGSEATYESGFVIDKFPISRPNLTFSTLTVSNMSPEDSSIYLCSVGGDSNQPQHFGDGTRLSIL.

The chain couples TRBV4-1 to TRBJ1-2; the D is unclear. Trimming took off 1 base at V and 6 bases at J, with 3 bases between the two ends. The CDR3 spans 11 residues. From germline, CDR1 is MGHRA and CDR2 YSYEKL. CDR3 sequence reads: CASSQGNGYTF. The CDR3 nucleotides are TGCGCCAGCAGCCAAGGAAATGGCTACACCTTC.

This clonotype has just a few counts. The rearrangement joins TRBV7-2 to TRBJ1-3, with D hard to call. V lost 5 bases and J lost 4, with 12 bases in between. Germline V CDR1 and CDR2: SGHTA, FQGNSA. The CDR3 runs 14 residues. The CDR3 DNA sequence: TGTGCCAGCAGCCAGACTTCTCTCGGAAACACCATATATTTT. Protein: CASSQTSLGNTIYF.

The table lists this clonotype with many counts. This chain uses TRBV28 with TRBJ2-7; D remains ambiguous. Trimming pared 5 bases from V and 6 bases from J, leaving 8 bases between. This CDR3 has 11 amino acids. Germline V CDR1 and CDR2: MDHEN, SYDVKM. CDR3 in amino acids: CASSPRFEQYF. CDR3 coding DNA: TGTGCCAGCAGTCCCCGTTTCGAGCAGTACTTC.

This clonotype was detected a few times. The V gene is TRBV29-1, the J gene TRBJ1-4, with 9 bases lining up with TRBD1. This CDR3 comprises 18 residues. After removal of 4 bases from V and 8 bases from J, the junction contained 20 bases not matched to a gene. Germline CDR1 reads SQVTM; CDR2 reads ANQGSEA. The CDR3 reads CSVALSRTGEERGEKLFF. In nucleotides, the CDR3 is TGCAGCGTTGCGCTGTCCAGGACAGGGGAGGAACGGGGAGAAAAACTGTTTTTT.